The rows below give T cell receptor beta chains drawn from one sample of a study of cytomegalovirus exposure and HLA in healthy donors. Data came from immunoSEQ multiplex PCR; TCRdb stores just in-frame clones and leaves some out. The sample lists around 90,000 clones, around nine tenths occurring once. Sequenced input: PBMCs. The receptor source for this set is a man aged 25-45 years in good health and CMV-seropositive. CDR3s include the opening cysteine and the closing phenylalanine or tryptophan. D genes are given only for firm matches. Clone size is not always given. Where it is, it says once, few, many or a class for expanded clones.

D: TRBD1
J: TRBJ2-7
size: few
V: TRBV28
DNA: TGTGCCAGCAGCGGTCCGGACAGGCACGAGCAGTACTTC
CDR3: CASSGPDRHEQYF

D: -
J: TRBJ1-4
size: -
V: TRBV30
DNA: TGTGCCTGGAGTCCCCCAGGATTTTACACTAATGAAAAACTGTTTTTT
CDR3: CAWSPPGFYTNEKLFF

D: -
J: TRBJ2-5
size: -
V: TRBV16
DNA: TGTGCCAGCAGCCAAGTTCGCGGGGGCCTAGGAGAGACCCAGTACTTC
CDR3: CASSQVRGGLGETQYF

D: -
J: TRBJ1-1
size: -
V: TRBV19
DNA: TGTGCCAGTAGTATTCGCGGGGGCAGGACTGAAGCTTTCTTT
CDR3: CASSIRGGRTEAFF

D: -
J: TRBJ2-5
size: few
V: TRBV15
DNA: TGTGCCACCAGCAGAGATAAGATGTCAGTCCAAGAGACCCAGTACTTC
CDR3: CATSRDKMSVQETQYF

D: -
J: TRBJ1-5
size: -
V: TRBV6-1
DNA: TGTGCCAGCAGTGTCGAGGGTTTTAGCAATCAGCCCCAGCATTTT
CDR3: CASSVEGFSNQPQHF

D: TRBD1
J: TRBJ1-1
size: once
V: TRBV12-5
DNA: TGTGCTAGTGGTTTGGACAGGGGGCAGGCTTTCTTT
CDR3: CASGLDRGQAFF

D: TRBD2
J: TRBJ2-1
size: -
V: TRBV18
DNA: TGTGCCAGCTCACCACTAGTGACTAGCGGGGCTGGCGCGCAGTTCTTC
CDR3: CASSPLVTSGAGAQFF

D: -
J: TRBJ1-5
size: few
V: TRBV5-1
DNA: TGCGCCAGCAGCCCTGACAGTAGCAATCAGCCCCAGCATTTT
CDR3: CASSPDSSNQPQHF

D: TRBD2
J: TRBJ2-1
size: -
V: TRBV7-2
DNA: TGTGCCAGCAGCTTCGCGGGACTAGCGGGAATTGAGCAGTTCTTC
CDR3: CASSFAGLAGIEQFF

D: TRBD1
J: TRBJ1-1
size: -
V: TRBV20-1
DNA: TGCAGGGGACAGGGCGACACTGAAGCTTTCTTT
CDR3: CRGQGDTEAFF

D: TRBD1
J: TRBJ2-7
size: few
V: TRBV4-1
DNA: TGCGCCAGCAGCCAAGAACAGGCAGGGGGCCTCGAGCAGTACTTC
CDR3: CASSQEQAGGLEQYF

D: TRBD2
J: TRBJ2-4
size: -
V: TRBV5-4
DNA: TGTGCCAGCAGCCCGAACGGGGAGGGTGGAAACATTCAGTACTTC
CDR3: CASSPNGEGGNIQYF

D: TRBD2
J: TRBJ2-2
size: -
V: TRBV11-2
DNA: TGTGCCAGCAACGGCGGAACTAGCGGGAACACCGGGGAGCTGTTTTTT
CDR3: CASNGGTSGNTGELFF

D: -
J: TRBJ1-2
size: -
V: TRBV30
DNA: TGTGCCTGGAGTGTGATGGGGGCAGGGGGCTACACCTTC
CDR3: CAWSVMGAGGYTF